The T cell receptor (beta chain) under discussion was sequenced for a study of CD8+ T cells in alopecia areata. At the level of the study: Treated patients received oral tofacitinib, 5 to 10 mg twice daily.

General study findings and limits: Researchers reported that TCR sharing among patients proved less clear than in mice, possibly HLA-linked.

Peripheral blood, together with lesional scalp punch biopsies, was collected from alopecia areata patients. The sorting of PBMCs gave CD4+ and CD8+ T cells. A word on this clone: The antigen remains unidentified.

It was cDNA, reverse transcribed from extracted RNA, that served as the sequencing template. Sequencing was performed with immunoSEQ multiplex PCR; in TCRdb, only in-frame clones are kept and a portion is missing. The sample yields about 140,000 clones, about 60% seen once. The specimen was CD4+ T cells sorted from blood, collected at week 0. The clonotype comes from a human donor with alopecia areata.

Here the CDR3 reads CASSLTGGPYEQYF. The CDR3 nucleotides read TGTGCCAGCAGCCTCACAGGGGGCCCCTACGAGCAGTACTTC. The gene calls are TRBV2 and TRBJ2-7; 9 nucleotides match TRBD1. Trimming removed 6 bases from V and 2 bases from J; junction bases left unmatched: 5. The germline gives CDR1 SNHLY, CDR2 FYNNEI. The CDR3 spans 14 residues.